The clone carrying this TCR beta chain occurred many times. This sample is drawn from a study of CD8 T cells in ankylosing spondylitis. The CDR3 has 16 amino acids. The germline V and J ends were trimmed by 3 bases and 0 bases, with 12 bases remaining between them. CDR1 is MGHRA, CDR2 YSYEKL, per germline. One entry per CDR3 protein, called by TCRdb with MiXCR from the 5' RACE reads. The sample holds 250,000 to 300,000 distinct CDR3 sequences, roughly 20% seen once. The V gene is TRBV4-1, the J gene TRBJ1-3; D gene uncertain. The source of this sequence is a male donor with ankylosing spondylitis or in good health (not recorded which). The material sequenced was blood, either unsorted or a sorted T cell fraction (not recorded which). The CDR3 sequence is CASSHRTSSSGNTIYF. CDR3 in DNA: TGCGCCAGCAGCCACCGAACCAGTAGCTCTGGAAACACCATATATTTT.